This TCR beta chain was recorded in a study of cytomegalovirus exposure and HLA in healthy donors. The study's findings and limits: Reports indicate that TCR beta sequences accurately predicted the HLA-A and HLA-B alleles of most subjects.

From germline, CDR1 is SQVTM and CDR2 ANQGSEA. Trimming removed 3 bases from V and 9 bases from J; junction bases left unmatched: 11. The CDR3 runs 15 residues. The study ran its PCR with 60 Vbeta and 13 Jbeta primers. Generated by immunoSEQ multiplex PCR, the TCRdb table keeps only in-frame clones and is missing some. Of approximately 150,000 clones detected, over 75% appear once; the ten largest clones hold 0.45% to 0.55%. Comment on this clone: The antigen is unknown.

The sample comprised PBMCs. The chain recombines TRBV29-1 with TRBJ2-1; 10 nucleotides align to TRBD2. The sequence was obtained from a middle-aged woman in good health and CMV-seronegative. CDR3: CSVDPLAGARSEQFF. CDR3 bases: TGCAGCGTTGACCCCCTAGCGGGAGCTAGAAGTGAGCAGTTCTTC.